A selection of T cell receptor beta chains follows, all from one sample in a study of T cells after yellow fever vaccination. Each CDR3 protein is one row after TCRdb ran MiXCR on the 5' RACE reads. The repertoire holds 200,000 to 300,000 distinct CDR3 sequences, with approximately 6.8% as singletons. The material was CD4+ T cells sorted from PBMCs, obtained on the day of the yellow fever booster vaccination. These receptors came from a man younger than 40 who received the YFV17D yellow fever vaccine. Both conserved end residues are part of each CDR3. Fields, in order: CDR3 protein, CDR3 DNA, J gene, clone size, D gene, V gene. D genes are given only for firm matches. Clone size is given for some rows only: seen once, a few or many times, or a class if the clone is expanded.

CASSPTGTTDTQYF TGTGCCAGCTCACCGACGGGGACCACAGATACGCAGTATTTT TRBJ2-3 NA NA TRBV18
CASSMRRFTINEQFF TGTGCCAGTAGTATGAGGAGATTCACAATCAATGAGCAGTTCTTC TRBJ2-1 NA NA TRBV19
CASSVEGIGETQYF TGTGCCAGCAGCGTAGAAGGGATTGGAGAGACCCAGTACTTC TRBJ2-5 many NA TRBV9
CASSLEGRVANEKLFF TGTGCCAGCAGTCTGGAGGGGAGGGTGGCTAATGAAAAACTGTTTTTT TRBJ1-4 NA NA TRBV12-3/TRBV12-4
CATSRGGGTGFETQYF TGTGCCACCAGCAGAGGCGGGGGGACAGGGTTCGAGACCCAGTACTTC TRBJ2-5 few NA TRBV15
CASNPGGAGTDTQYF TGTGCCAGCAACCCAGGGGGTGCCGGCACAGATACGCAGTATTTT TRBJ2-3 many TRBD1 TRBV11-2
CASSVTASTDTQYF TGCGCCAGCAGTGTGACGGCTAGCACAGATACGCAGTATTTT TRBJ2-3 few NA TRBV10-1
CASSFSGGPYEQYF TGTGCCAGCAGCTTCTCCGGGGGACCCTACGAGCAGTACTTC TRBJ2-7 once NA TRBV7-2
CASSDEPEGHSYNEQFF TGTGCCAGCAGTGACGAACCAGAAGGGCACTCCTACAATGAGCAGTTCTTC TRBJ2-1 many NA TRBV6-4
CSARETVRPEAFF TGCAGTGCTAGAGAAACGGTGAGACCTGAAGCTTTCTTT TRBJ1-1 many NA TRBV20-1